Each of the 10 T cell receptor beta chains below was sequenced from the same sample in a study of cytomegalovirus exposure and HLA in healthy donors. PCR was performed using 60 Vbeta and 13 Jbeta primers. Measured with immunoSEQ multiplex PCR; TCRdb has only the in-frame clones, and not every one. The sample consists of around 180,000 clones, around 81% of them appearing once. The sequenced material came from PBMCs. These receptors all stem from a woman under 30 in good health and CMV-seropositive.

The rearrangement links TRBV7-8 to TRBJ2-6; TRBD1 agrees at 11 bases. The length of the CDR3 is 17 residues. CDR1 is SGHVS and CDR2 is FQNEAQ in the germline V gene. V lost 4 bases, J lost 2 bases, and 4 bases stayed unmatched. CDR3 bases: TGTGCCAGCAGCTGGACAGGGGGCAGAACTGGGGCCAACGTCCTGACTTTC. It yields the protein CASSWTGGRTGANVLTF.

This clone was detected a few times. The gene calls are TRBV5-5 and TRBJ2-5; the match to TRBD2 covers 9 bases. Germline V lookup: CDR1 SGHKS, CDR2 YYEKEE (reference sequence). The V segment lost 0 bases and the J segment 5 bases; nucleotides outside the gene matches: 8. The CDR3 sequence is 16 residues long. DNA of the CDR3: TGTGCCAGCAGCTTGGGTTCGGGACTAGCTAGGGAGACCCAGTACTTC. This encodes CASSLGSGLARETQYF.

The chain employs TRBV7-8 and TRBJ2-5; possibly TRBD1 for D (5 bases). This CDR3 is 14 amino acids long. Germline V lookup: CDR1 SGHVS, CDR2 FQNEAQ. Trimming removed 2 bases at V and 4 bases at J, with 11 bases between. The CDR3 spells CASSLRGSAETQYF. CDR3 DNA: TGTGCCAGCAGCTTAAGGGGATCCGCAGAGACCCAGTACTTC.

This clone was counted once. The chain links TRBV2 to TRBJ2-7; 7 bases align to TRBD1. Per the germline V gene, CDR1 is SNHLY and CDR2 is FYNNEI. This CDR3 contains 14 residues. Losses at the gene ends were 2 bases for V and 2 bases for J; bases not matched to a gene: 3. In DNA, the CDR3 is TGTGCCAGCAGTGAAAGGACAGGCGCCTACGAGCAGTACTTC. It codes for CASSERTGAYEQYF.

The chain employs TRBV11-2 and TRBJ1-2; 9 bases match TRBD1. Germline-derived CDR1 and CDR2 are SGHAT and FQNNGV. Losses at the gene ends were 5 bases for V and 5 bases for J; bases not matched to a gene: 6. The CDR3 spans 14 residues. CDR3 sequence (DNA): TGTGCCAGCAGCCCCACGGGACAGGGTTATGGCTACACCTTC. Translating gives CASSPTGQGYGYTF.

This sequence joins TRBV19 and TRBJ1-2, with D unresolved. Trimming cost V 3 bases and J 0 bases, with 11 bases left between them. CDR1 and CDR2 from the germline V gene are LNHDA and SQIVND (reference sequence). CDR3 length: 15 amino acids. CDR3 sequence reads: CASSIVGRANYGYTF. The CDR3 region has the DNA TGTGCCAGTAGTATCGTGGGCAGAGCTAACTATGGCTACACCTTC.

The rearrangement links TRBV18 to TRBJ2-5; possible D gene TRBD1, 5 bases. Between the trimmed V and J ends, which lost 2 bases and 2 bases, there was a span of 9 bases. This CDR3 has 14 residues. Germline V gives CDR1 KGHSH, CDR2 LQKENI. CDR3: CASSPGAGQETQYF. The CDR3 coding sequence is TGTGCCAGCTCACCAGGGGCAGGGCAAGAGACCCAGTACTTC.

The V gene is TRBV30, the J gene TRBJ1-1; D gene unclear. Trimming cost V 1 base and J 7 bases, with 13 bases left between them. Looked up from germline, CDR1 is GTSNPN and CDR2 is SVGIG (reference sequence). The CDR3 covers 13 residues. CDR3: CAWSEVRLSEAFF. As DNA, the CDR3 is TGTGCCTGGAGTGAGGTCAGGTTGAGTGAAGCTTTCTTT. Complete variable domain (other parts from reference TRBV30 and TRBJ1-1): SQTIHQWPATLVQPVGSPLSLECTVEGTSNPNLYWYRQAAGRGLQLLFYSVGIGQISSEVPQNLSASRPQDRQFILSSKKLLLSDSGFYLCAWSEVRLSEAFFGQGTRLTVV.

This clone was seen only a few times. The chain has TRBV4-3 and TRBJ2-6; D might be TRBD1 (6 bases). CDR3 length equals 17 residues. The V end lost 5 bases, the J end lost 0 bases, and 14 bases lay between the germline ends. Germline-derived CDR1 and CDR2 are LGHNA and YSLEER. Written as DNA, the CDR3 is TGCGCCAGCAGCTTGACAGGCGAGAGCTCTGGGGCCAACGTCCTGACTTTC. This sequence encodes CASSLTGESSGANVLTF.

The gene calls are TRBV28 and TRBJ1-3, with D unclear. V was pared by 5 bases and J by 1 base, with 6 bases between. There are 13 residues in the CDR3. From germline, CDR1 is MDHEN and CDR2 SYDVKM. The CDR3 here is CASSPGSGNTIYF. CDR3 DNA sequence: TGTGCCAGCAGTCCAGGTTCTGGAAACACCATATATTTT.